Each of the 7 T cell receptor beta chains below was sequenced from the same sample in a study of blood T cell repertoires in COVID-19. Some clones are missing from TCRdb's copy, which holds only in-frame ones; the method was immunoSEQ multiplex PCR. Here the sample spans some 120,000 clones, about 89% being singletons. Sequenced: peripheral blood. The receptors were gathered from a woman in her fifties or sixties with acute or convalescent COVID-19.

DNA for the CDR3: TGCAGCGCGAACCGGGACAGGGGGCCCCGTCAAGAGACCCAGTACTTC. Protein product: CSANRDRGPRQETQYF. The V and J genes are TRBV29-1 and TRBJ2-5, with 12 bases matching TRBD1. CDR1 and CDR2 (germline): SQVTM, ANQGSEA. CDR3 size: 16 residues. The V gene end was trimmed by 7 bases and the J gene end by 2 bases; junction bases not matched to a gene: 11.

The gene calls are TRBV7-9 and TRBJ2-5; D perhaps matches TRBD2 (6 bases). The V and J ends lost 3 bases and 2 bases respectively, with 10 bases between them. The CDR3 totals 14 residues. CDR1 SEHNR and CDR2 FQNEAQ come from the germline V gene (reference sequence). In DNA form, the CDR3 reads TGTGCCAGCAGCTTTTACGGGAGTCAAGAGACCCAGTACTTC. As protein: CASSFYGSQETQYF.

The J gene is TRBJ1-1, the V gene TRBV19; D call uncertain. The CDR3 covers 14 residues. CDR1 is LNHDA and CDR2 is SQIVND in the germline V gene (reference sequence). V shed 7 bases and J shed 0 bases, with 12 bases lying between them. This CDR3 is CASTLGSMNTEAFF. The CDR3 nucleotides read TGTGCCAGTACCCTGGGTAGCATGAACACTGAAGCTTTCTTT. The full variable domain, completed using reference TRBV19 and TRBJ1-1, is DGGITQSPKYLFRKEGQNVTLSCEQNLNHDAMYWYRQDPGQGLRLIYYSQIVNDFQKGDIAEGYSVSREKKESFPLTVTSAQKNPTAFYLCASTLGSMNTEAFFGQGTRLTVV.

The CDR3: CASSEALTGGAGVNTEAFF. Here the CDR3 DNA reads TGTGCCAGCAGTGAAGCGCTTACGGGGGGCGCCGGGGTGAACACTGAAGCTTTCTTT. This chain links TRBV6-1 with TRBJ1-1; tentatively, D is TRBD1 (6 bases). Germline CDR1 MNHNS, CDR2 SASEGT. The CDR3 contains 19 residues. Trimming left V 0 bases short and J 0 bases short, with 20 bases between.

V and J are TRBV14 and TRBJ2-1, with TRBD2 matching over 9 bases. The length of the CDR3 is 16 residues. Germline CDR1 and CDR2: SGHDN and FVKESK. Unmatched junction bases numbered 13, after V lost 4 bases and J lost 9 bases. CDR3: CASSPYAGGRGGEQFF. The CDR3 DNA follows: TGTGCCAGCAGCCCCTACGCGGGAGGGCGCGGTGGTGAGCAGTTCTTC.

The rearrangement uses TRBV6-1 and TRBJ1-1; TRBD1 is a possible D gene (5 bases). The CDR3 covers 13 residues. The germline V gene has CDR1 MNHNS and CDR2 SASEGT. The ends were cut back, 1 base at V and 6 bases at J, with 9 bases in the middle. The CDR3: CASSEVGHSEAFF. CDR3 sequence (DNA): TGTGCCAGCAGTGAAGTCGGACACTCTGAAGCTTTCTTT.

The chain is built from TRBV5-1 and TRBJ1-4; TRBD1 matches at 8 bases. CDR1 is SGHRS and CDR2 is YFSETQ in the germline V gene. This CDR3 is built from 16 residues. J was trimmed by 3 bases and V by 4 bases; bases with no gene match: 8. CDR3 region: CASSHRQGTANEKLFF. In nucleotides, the CDR3 is TGCGCCAGCAGCCACAGACAGGGGACGGCTAATGAAAAACTGTTTTTT.